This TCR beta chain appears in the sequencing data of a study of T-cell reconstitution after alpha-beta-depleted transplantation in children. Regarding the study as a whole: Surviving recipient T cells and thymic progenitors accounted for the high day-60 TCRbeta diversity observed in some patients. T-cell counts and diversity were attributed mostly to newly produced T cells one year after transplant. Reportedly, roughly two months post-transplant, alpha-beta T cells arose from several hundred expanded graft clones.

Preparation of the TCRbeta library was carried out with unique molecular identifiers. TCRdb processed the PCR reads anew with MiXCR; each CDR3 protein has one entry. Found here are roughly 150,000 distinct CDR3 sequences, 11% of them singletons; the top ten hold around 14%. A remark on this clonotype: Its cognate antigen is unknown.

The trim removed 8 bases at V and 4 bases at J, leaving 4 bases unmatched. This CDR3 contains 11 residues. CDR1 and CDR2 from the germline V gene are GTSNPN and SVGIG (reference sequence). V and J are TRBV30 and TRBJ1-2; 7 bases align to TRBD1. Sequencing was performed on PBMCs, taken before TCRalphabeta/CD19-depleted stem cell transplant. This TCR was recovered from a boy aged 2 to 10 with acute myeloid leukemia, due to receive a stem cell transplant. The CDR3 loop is CAGGQAYGYTF. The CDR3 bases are TGTGCCGGTGGACAGGCCTATGGCTACACCTTC.